This is a list of T cell receptor beta chains from one sample in a study of technical replicates of blood from a handful of donors. Data came from immunoSEQ multiplex PCR; TCRdb stores just in-frame clones and leaves some out. The sample includes around 72,000 clones, almost 99% of them seen just once. The sample was T cells isolated from PBMCs. Source of these receptors: a human donor in good health. Both conserved end residues are part of each CDR3. D genes are given only for firm matches. Expanded clones get a size class; other rows say once, few or many, or leave the size out.

d_gene: .; j_gene: TRBJ2-5; abundance: .; v_gene: TRBV11-1; CDR3aa: CASSPWADNQETQYF; CDR3nt: TGTGCCAGCAGCCCCTGGGCCGACAATCAAGAGACCCAGTACTTC
d_gene: .; j_gene: TRBJ1-2; abundance: .; v_gene: TRBV19; CDR3aa: CASSSGETYGYTF; CDR3nt: TGTGCCAGTAGTTCCGGAGAGACCTATGGCTACACCTTC
d_gene: .; j_gene: TRBJ2-1; abundance: .; v_gene: TRBV7-9; CDR3aa: CASSQTRDSLNEQFF; CDR3nt: TGTGCCAGCAGCCAAACCCGGGACTCCTTGAATGAGCAGTTCTTC
d_gene: .; j_gene: TRBJ2-1; abundance: few; v_gene: TRBV5-1; CDR3aa: CASRPREKYNEQFF; CDR3nt: TGCGCCAGCAGACCCCGAGAAAAATACAATGAGCAGTTCTTC
d_gene: TRBD1; j_gene: TRBJ1-1; abundance: .; v_gene: TRBV6-6; CDR3aa: CASSPGGLEGDTEAFF; CDR3nt: TGTGCCAGCAGTCCAGGGGGCTTAGAAGGGGACACTGAAGCTTTCTTT
d_gene: TRBD1; j_gene: TRBJ1-1; abundance: .; v_gene: TRBV6-5; CDR3aa: CASSPDRGRTEAFF; CDR3nt: TGTGCCAGCAGCCCCGACAGGGGGAGAACTGAAGCTTTCTTT
d_gene: TRBD1; j_gene: TRBJ1-2; abundance: .; v_gene: TRBV28; CDR3aa: CASRGTGGNYGYTF; CDR3nt: TGTGCCAGCAGGGGGACAGGGGGCAACTATGGCTACACCTTC
d_gene: .; j_gene: TRBJ2-7; abundance: .; v_gene: TRBV30; CDR3aa: CAWTGSSYEQYF; CDR3nt: TGTGCCTGGACCGGGAGCTCCTACGAGCAGTACTTC
d_gene: .; j_gene: TRBJ2-3; abundance: .; v_gene: TRBV11-2; CDR3aa: CASSLQYMSTQYF; CDR3nt: TGTGCCAGCAGCCTCCAATATATGAGTACGCAGTATTTT
d_gene: .; j_gene: TRBJ1-2; abundance: .; v_gene: TRBV4-3; CDR3aa: CASSQDLGSFFYGYTF; CDR3nt: TGCGCCAGCAGCCAAGACTTGGGGAGCTTCTTCTATGGCTACACCTTC
d_gene: TRBD1; j_gene: TRBJ2-3; abundance: .; v_gene: TRBV18; CDR3aa: CASSPGQGTPDTQYF; CDR3nt: TGTGCCAGCTCACCGGGACAGGGAACGCCAGATACGCAGTATTTT
d_gene: TRBD1; j_gene: TRBJ1-2; abundance: .; v_gene: TRBV18; CDR3aa: CASSLNAGTEGYTF; CDR3nt: TGTGCCAGCTCACTTAACGCCGGGACAGAAGGCTACACCTTC
d_gene: TRBD1; j_gene: TRBJ2-7; abundance: .; v_gene: TRBV4-2; CDR3aa: CASSLTAGTGSYEQYF; CDR3nt: TGTGCCAGCAGCCTTACAGCCGGGACAGGGTCCTACGAGCAGTACTTC
d_gene: .; j_gene: TRBJ2-3; abundance: .; v_gene: TRBV29-1; CDR3aa: CSVEAGTLETDTQYF; CDR3nt: TGCAGCGTTGAGGCGGGGACTTTAGAAACAGATACGCAGTATTTT
d_gene: TRBD1; j_gene: TRBJ2-1; abundance: .; v_gene: TRBV25-1; CDR3aa: CASGRYGQGVYEQFF; CDR3nt: TGTGCCAGCGGGAGGTACGGACAGGGTGTATATGAGCAGTTCTTC
d_gene: .; j_gene: TRBJ1-2; abundance: .; v_gene: TRBV7-9; CDR3aa: CASSLTTVQGSGYTF; CDR3nt: TGTGCCAGCAGCTTGACAACAGTTCAGGGAAGTGGCTACACCTTC
d_gene: .; j_gene: TRBJ1-1; abundance: .; v_gene: TRBV6-5; CDR3aa: CASSYETLNTEAFF; CDR3nt: TGTGCCAGCAGTTACGAGACATTGAACACTGAAGCTTTCTTT